This T cell receptor beta chain was sequenced in a study of OX40 agonist ivuxolimab in advanced cancers. Study-wide points: Expanded clones tended on average to be more numerous among CD8+ T cells than CD4+.

Notes on this clone: Its antigen is not identified.

Profiling relied on immunoSEQ multiplex PCR, and the TCRdb table lists in-frame clones only, not all of them. This sample yields 25,000 to 30,000 clones, of which about 88% are seen a single time; around 31% belongs to the top ten. This CDR3 contains 14 residues. From germline, CDR1 is SGHRS and CDR2 YFSETQ. Trimming took 1 base from V and 6 from J, leaving 11 bases between them. The gene calls are TRBV5-1 and TRBJ2-1; possibly TRBD1 or TRBD2 for D (5 bases each). This receptor was taken from an adult with an advanced solid tumor such as melanoma, head and neck, liver or kidney cancer. The specimen was CD4+ or CD8+ T cells sorted from blood, collected in a trial of the OX40 agonist ivuxolimab. As DNA, the CDR3 is TGCGCCAGCAGCTTGTTCGGGACCGGCAATGAGCAGTTCTTC. It specifies CASSLFGTGNEQFF.